Shown below are 8 T cell receptor beta chains from a single sample sequenced in a study of cytomegalovirus exposure and HLA in healthy donors. PCR was performed using 60 Vbeta and 13 Jbeta primers. Repertoires were generated with immunoSEQ multiplex PCR, while TCRdb's copy carries only in-frame clones and drops some. This table has more than 100,000 clones, about 79% appearing once. Material for sequencing was PBMCs. The receptor set was obtained from a female donor in good health and CMV-seropositive.

The rearrangement links TRBV27 to TRBJ1-3; TRBD1 might be the D (6 bases). The V and J ends lost 11 bases and 0 bases respectively, with 17 bases between them. The CDR3 length is 15 residues. Germline V gene data show CDR1 as MNHEY and CDR2 as SMNVEV (reference sequence). CDR3 sequence reads: CAPGGGESSGNTIYF. CDR3 coding DNA: TGTGCCCCTGGCGGGGGCGAGAGCTCTGGAAACACCATATATTTT.

This clone was recorded a few times. The gene calls are TRBV18 and TRBJ2-2, with D perhaps matching TRBD1 (5 bases). Germline V lookup: CDR1 KGHSH, CDR2 LQKENI. The ends were cut back, 5 bases at V and 7 bases at J, with 17 bases in the middle. This CDR3 contains 15 residues. The CDR3 loop is CASSSRQHSIGELFF. The CDR3 DNA follows: TGTGCCAGCTCATCAAGACAGCACAGCATCGGGGAGCTGTTTTTT. Complete variable domain (other parts from reference TRBV18 and TRBJ2-2): NAGVMQNPRHLVRRRGQEARLRCSPMKGHSHVYWYRQLPEEGLKFMVYLQKENIIDESGMPKERFSAEFPKEGPSILRIQQVVRGDSAAYFCASSSRQHSIGELFFGEGSRLTVL.

V usage is TRBV7-9 and J usage is TRBJ1-1; 7 bases align to TRBD1. Germline-derived CDR1 and CDR2 are SEHNR and FQNEAQ (reference sequence). This CDR3 is 13 amino acids long. Trimming took 2 bases from V and 10 from J; bases not matched to a gene: 7. CDR3 sequence (DNA): TGTGCCAGCAGCTTAAGGGAAGGGGGCGGAGCTTTCTTT. It codes for CASSLREGGGAFF.

This chain connects TRBV5-1 to TRBJ2-3; 12 bases map to TRBD2. This CDR3 spans 16 amino acids. V gave up 4 bases and J gave up 3 bases; unmatched junction bases: 6. Germline-derived CDR1 and CDR2 are SGHRS and YFSETQ. The CDR3 DNA follows: TGCGCCAGCAGCCAAGATCTAGCGGGAGGGACAGATACGCAGTATTTT. Protein sequence: CASSQDLAGGTDTQYF.

This chain joins TRBV10-3 and TRBJ2-7, with 10 bases lining up with TRBD1. The CDR3 has 14 amino acids. Germline V gene data show CDR1 as ENHRY and CDR2 as SYGVKD. V gave up 0 bases and J gave up 7 bases; unmatched junction bases: 3. The CDR3 DNA reads as TGTGCCATCAGTGAGTCGGACAGGGGGGGGGAGCAGTACTTC. It specifies CAISESDRGGEQYF.

The chain joins TRBV18 to TRBJ1-3; D not resolved. The CDR3 spans 13 residues. Trimming pared 2 bases from V and 6 bases from J, leaving 8 bases between. Germline CDR1 KGHSH, CDR2 LQKENI. The CDR3 DNA follows: TGTGCCAGCTCACCAAACAGTTTAAACACCATATATTTT. Amino acid sequence: CASSPNSLNTIYF. The complete variable domain, with remaining parts taken from reference TRBV18 and TRBJ1-3, reads NAGVMQNPRHLVRRRGQEARLRCSPMKGHSHVYWYRQLPEEGLKFMVYLQKENIIDESGMPKERFSAEFPKEGPSILRIQQVVRGDSAAYFCASSPNSLNTIYFGEGSWLTVV.

This clone occurred a few times. This chain links TRBV19 with TRBJ2-7; the match to TRBD1 covers 8 bases. The J segment lost 5 bases and the V segment lost 8 bases, leaving 11 bases of the junction unmatched. The CDR3 has 14 residues. Germline CDR1 reads LNHDA; CDR2 reads SQIVND (reference sequence). The CDR3 DNA sequence: TGTGCCAGTGGGAGGACAGGGAAGGTCCACGAGCAGTACTTC. Translated: CASGRTGKVHEQYF. The whole variable domain, filled in from reference TRBV19 and TRBJ2-7, reads DGGITQSPKYLFRKEGQNVTLSCEQNLNHDAMYWYRQDPGQGLRLIYYSQIVNDFQKGDIAEGYSVSREKKESFPLTVTSAQKNPTAFYLCASGRTGKVHEQYFGPGTRLTVT.

The chain couples TRBV2 to TRBJ2-3; D gene unclear. Per the germline V gene, CDR1 is SNHLY and CDR2 is FYNNEI. CDR3 length equals 14 residues. V gave up 0 bases and J gave up 8 bases, with 12 bases separating them. The CDR3 protein is CASSEALGGVTQYF. Written as DNA, the CDR3 is TGTGCCAGCAGTGAAGCGCTGGGTGGAGTTACGCAGTATTTT.